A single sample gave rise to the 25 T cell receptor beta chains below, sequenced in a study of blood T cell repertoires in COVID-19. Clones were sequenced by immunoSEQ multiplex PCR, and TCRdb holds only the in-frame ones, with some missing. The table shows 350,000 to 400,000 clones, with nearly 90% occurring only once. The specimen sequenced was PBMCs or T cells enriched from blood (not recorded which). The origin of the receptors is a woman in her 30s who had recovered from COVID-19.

CDR3 bases: TGCGCCAGCAGCCAAGGGGGACAGGTCAACACTGAAGCTTTCTTT. Its protein product is CASSQGGQVNTEAFF. The chain recombines TRBV4-1 with TRBJ1-1, with 8 nucleotides matching TRBD1. The V gene's germline CDR1 is MGHRA and CDR2 YSYEKL. This CDR3 is 15 amino acids long. V lost 1 base, J lost 2 bases, and 3 bases stayed unmatched.

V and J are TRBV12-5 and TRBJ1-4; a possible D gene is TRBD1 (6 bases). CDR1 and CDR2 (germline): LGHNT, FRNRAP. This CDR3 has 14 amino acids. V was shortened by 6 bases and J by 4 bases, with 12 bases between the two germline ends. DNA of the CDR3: TGTGCTAGTGGCCGTGGACAGCGTAATGAAAAACTGTTTTTT. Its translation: CASGRGQRNEKLFF.

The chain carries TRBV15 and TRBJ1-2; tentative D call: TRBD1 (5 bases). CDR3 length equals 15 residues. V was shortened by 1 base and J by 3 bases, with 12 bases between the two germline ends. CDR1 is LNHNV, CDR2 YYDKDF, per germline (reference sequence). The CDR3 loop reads CATSRVGAGDYGYTF. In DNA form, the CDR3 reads TGTGCCACCAGCAGAGTAGGGGCGGGGGACTATGGCTACACCTTC. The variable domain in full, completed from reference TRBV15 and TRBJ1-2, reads DAMVIQNPRYQVTQFGKPVTLSCSQTLNHNVMYWYQQKSSQAPKLLFHYYDKDFNNEADTPDNFQSRRPNTSFCFLDIRSPGLGDTAMYLCATSRVGAGDYGYTFGSGTRLTVV.

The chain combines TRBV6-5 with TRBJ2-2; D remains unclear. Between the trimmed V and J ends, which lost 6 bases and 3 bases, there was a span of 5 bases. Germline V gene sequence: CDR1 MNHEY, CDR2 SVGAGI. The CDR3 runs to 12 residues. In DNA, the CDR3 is TGTGCCAGCAGCCTCCACACCGGGGAGCTGTTTTTT. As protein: CASSLHTGELFF.

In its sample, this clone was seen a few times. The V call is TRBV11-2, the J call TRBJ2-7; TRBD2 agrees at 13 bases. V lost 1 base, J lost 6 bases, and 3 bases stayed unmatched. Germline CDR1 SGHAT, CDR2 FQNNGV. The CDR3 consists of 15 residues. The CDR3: CASSLVGTSGTEQYF. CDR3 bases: TGTGCCAGCAGCTTAGTAGGGACTAGCGGGACCGAGCAGTACTTC.

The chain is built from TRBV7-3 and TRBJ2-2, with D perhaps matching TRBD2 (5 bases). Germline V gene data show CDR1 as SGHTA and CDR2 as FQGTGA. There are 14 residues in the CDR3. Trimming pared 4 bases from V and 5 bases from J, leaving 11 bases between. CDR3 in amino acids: CASSSGKRTGELFF. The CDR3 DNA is TGTGCCAGCAGCTCCGGAAAGCGGACCGGGGAGCTGTTTTTT.

CDR3 residues: CASSLGQKNTEAFF. As DNA, the CDR3 is TGTGCCAGCAGCTTGGGACAGAAAAACACTGAAGCTTTCTTT. This sequence joins TRBV5-4 and TRBJ1-1, with D perhaps TRBD1 (5 bases). The V end was cut by 0 bases, the J end by 2 bases, with 8 bases between. This CDR3 region has 14 residues. CDR1 and CDR2 from the germline V gene are SGHNT and YYREEE (reference sequence).

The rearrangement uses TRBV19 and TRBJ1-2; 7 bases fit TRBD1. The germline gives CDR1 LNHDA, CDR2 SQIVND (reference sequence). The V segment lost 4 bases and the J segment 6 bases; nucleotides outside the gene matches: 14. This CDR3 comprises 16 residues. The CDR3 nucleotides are TGTGCCAGTAGTACTCATACTCGACAGGGTAGAAATGGCTACACCTTC. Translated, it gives CASSTHTRQGRNGYTF.

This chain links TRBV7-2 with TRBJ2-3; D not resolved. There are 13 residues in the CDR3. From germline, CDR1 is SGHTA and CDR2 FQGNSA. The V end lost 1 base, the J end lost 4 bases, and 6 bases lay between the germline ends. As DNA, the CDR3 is TGTGCCAGCAGCTTAGAGCCCCCAGATACGCAGTATTTT. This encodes CASSLEPPDTQYF.

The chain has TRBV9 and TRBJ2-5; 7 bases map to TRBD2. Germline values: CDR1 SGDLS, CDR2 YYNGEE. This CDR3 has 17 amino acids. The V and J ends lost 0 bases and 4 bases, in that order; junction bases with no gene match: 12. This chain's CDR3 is CASSVGARAGVIETQYF. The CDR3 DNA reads TGTGCCAGCAGCGTAGGCGCCAGGGCGGGGGTAATAGAGACCCAGTACTTC.

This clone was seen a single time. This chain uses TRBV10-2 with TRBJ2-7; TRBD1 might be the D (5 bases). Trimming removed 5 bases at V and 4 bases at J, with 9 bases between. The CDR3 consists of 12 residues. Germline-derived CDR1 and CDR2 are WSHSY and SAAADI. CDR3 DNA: TGCGCCAGCAGTTCAGGGAAATACGAGCAGTACTTC. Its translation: CASSSGKYEQYF.

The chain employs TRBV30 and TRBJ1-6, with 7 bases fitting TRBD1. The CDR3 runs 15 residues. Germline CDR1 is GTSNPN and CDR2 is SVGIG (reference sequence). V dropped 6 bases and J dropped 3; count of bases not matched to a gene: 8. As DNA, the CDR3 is TGTGCCTGTTCCCCCGGGACAGACTATAATTCACCCCTCCACTTT. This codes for CACSPGTDYNSPLHF.

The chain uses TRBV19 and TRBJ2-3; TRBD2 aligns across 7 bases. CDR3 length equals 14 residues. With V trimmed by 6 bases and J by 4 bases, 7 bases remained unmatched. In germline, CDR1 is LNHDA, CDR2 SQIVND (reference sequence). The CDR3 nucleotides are TGTGCCAGTAGAGGGGCGGGAGCTGCAGATACGCAGTATTTT. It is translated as CASRGAGAADTQYF.

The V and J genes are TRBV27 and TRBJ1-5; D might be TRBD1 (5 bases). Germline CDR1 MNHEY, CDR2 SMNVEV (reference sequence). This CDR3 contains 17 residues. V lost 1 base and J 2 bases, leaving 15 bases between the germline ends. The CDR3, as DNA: TGTGCCAGCAGTTTATTGGGCAGGGCTTGGGGCAATCAGCCCCAGCATTTT. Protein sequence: CASSLLGRAWGNQPQHF.

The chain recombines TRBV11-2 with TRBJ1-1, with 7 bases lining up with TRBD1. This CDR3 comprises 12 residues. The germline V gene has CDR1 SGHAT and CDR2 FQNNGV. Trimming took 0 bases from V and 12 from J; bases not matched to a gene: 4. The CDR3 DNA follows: TGTGCCAGCAGCTTAGATTTTAGGGGGCCTTTCTTT. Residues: CASSLDFRGPFF.

Here the CDR3 reads CASSLTTSGSGELFF. The DNA for the CDR3 is TGTGCCAGCAGCCTGACCACCTCGGGATCCGGGGAGCTGTTTTTT. The chain recombines TRBV9 with TRBJ2-2; weak D call: TRBD2 (5 bases). V was clipped by 4 bases and J by 6 bases, with 16 bases between them. The CDR3 contains 15 residues. Germline assignment: CDR1 SGDLS and CDR2 YYNGEE. Drawing the rest from reference TRBV9 and TRBJ2-2, the complete variable domain is DSGVTQTPKHLITATGQRVTLRCSPRSGDLSVYWYQQSLDQGLQFLIQYYNGEERAKGNILERFSAQQFPDLHSELNLSSLELGDSALYFCASSLTTSGSGELFFGEGSRLTVL.

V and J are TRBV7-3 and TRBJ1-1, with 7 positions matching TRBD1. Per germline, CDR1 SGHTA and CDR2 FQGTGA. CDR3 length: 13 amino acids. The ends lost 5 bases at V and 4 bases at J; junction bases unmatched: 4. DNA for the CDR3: TGTGCCAGCAGCGTAAACAGGGGCACTGAAGCTTTCTTT. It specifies CASSVNRGTEAFF.

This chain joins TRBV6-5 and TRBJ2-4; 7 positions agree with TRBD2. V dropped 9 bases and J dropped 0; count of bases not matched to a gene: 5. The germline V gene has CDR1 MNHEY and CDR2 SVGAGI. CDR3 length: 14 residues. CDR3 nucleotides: TGTGCCAGTAGCGGGCAGCTAGCCAAAAACATTCAGTACTTC. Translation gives CASSGQLAKNIQYF.

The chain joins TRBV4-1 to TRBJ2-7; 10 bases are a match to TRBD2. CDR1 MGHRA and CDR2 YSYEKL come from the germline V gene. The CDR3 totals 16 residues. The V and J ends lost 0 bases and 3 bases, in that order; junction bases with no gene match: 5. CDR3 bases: TGCGCCAGCAGCCAAGATACTAGCGGGGCAAACTACGAGCAGTACTTC. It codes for CASSQDTSGANYEQYF.

CDR3 amino acids: CATTGGTGELFF. CDR3 sequence (DNA): TGTGCCACGACAGGGGGCACCGGGGAGCTGTTTTTT. The gene calls are TRBV15 and TRBJ2-2, with 9 positions matching TRBD1. The J segment lost 4 bases and the V segment lost 9 bases, leaving 0 bases of the junction unmatched. CDR1 is LNHNV and CDR2 is YYDKDF in the germline V gene (reference sequence). This CDR3 comprises 12 residues.

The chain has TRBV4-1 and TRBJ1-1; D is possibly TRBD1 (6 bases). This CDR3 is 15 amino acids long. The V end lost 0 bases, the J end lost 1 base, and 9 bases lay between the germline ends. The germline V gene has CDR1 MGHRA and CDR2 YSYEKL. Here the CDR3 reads CASSQEGQRNTEAFF. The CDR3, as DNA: TGCGCCAGCAGCCAAGAAGGACAGAGGAACACTGAAGCTTTCTTT.

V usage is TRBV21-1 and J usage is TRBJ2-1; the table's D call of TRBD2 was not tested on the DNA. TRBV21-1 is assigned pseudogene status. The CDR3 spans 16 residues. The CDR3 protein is CASSKLVREGHNEQFF. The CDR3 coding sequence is TGTGCCAGCAGCAAATTGGTACGGGAGGGGCACAATGAGCAGTTCTTC.

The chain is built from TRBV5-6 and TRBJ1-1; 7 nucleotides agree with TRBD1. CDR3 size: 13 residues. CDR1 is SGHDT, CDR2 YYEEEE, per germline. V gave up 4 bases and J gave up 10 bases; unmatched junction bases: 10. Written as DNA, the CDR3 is TGTGCCAGCAGCCCAACGACAGGGAAAGGAGCTTTCTTT. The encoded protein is CASSPTTGKGAFF.

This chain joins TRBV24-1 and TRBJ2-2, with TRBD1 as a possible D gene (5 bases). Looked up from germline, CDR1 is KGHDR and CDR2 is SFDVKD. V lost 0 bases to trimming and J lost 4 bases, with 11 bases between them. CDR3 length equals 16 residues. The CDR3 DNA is TGTGCCACCAGTGATTTGGGCAGGGTAGGCACCGGGGAGCTGTTTTTT. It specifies CATSDLGRVGTGELFF.

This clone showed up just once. The CDR3 sequence is CATSSIKPGQGGRNTEAFF. The CDR3 nucleotides are TGTGCCACCAGTTCAATCAAGCCCGGGCAGGGGGGCCGGAACACTGAAGCTTTCTTT. This chain uses TRBV24-1 with TRBJ1-1; TRBD1 matches at 7 bases. The CDR3 has 19 amino acids. Per the germline V gene, CDR1 is KGHDR and CDR2 is SFDVKD. J was trimmed by 1 base and V by 6 bases; bases with no gene match: 19.